This TCR beta chain was captured in a study of T-cell reconstitution after alpha-beta-depleted transplantation in children. The library targeted TCRbeta and was prepared with unique molecular identifiers. One entry per CDR3 protein, called by TCRdb with MiXCR from the PCR reads. Of over 200,000 distinct CDR3 sequences in the sample, about 8.2% were seen once. This clonotype was seen a handful of times. The CDR3 covers 13 residues. The V gene's germline CDR1 is DFQATT and CDR2 SNEGSKA (reference sequence). This sequence originates from a male patient under 10 years old who had a stem cell transplant for acute myeloid leukemia, so the T cells may come from the graft donor. Sequencing was performed on PBMCs, mostly from graft donor cells, taken 360 days after TCRalphabeta/CD19-depleted stem cell transplant. The chain links TRBV20-1 to TRBJ2-5; maybe TRBD1 (5 bases). The CDR3 sequence: CSALGRVGETQYF. As DNA, the CDR3 is TGCAGCGCCCTGGGCAGGGTCGGAGAGACCCAGTACTTC.